The clone carrying this T cell receptor beta chain was detected many times. The data belong to a study of T cells after yellow fever vaccination. Looking at the study overall: Using CD3, CD45RA, CCR7 and CD95, the EM, EMRA, CM and Tscm memory subsets were sorted. For low cell numbers, libraries were made with SMART-Seq v4 Ultra Low Input.

Study-wide results and caveats: It was the secondary response that reached its peak faster, day 5 versus 15, but it was weaker. Booster samples showed a return of most primary-vaccination clones (under 97% CD4, around 85% CD8).

Each CDR3 protein gets one entry after TCRdb re-called the 5' RACE reads with MiXCR. In the table there are about 25,000 distinct CDR3 sequences, less than 3.5% of which are singletons. Germline V gene lookup returns CDR1 SGHKS and CDR2 YYEKEE (reference sequence). The CDR3 spans 13 residues. Trimming stripped 1 base from V and 1 base from J, with 5 bases between. The chain carries TRBV5-5 and TRBJ1-1; D call uncertain. The input for sequencing was PBMCs, either bulk or a sorted T-cell subset (CD4+, CD8+, memory, or dextramer-sorted; not recorded which), taken around 45 days after the first yellow fever vaccination. The source is a man between 18 and 29 years old who received the YFV17D yellow fever vaccine. The CDR3 sequence is CASSLNQNTEAFF. CDR3 nucleotides: TGTGCCAGCAGCTTGAATCAGAACACTGAAGCTTTCTTT.